The 14 T cell receptor beta chains in this list originate from one sample, sequenced in a study of CXCR3-negative and CXCR3-positive naive CD8 T cells. 5' RACE that incorporated UMI labels was used to prepare the TRB cDNA libraries. Following a re-call of the 5' RACE reads, TCRdb has one entry per CDR3 protein and lacks DNA. Recorded for this sample: some 100,000 distinct CDR3 sequences. These receptors' targets are unknown. Findings and caveats of the study: CXCR3-positive naive cells carried more hydrophobic TRB CDR3s than CXCR3-negative ones.

The sample comprised naive CXCR3+ CD8+ T cells from blood. Subset: CD45RO-CCR7+CD27+CD95- naive CD8+ T cells expressing CXCR3 (TNR3+). All receptors derive from a human donor in good health. Some clones in this sample may be carry-over from other donors' samples.

The J gene is TRBJ2-1, the V gene TRBV24-1; the D gene TCRdb calls, TRBD1, cannot be checked with no DNA. This CDR3 region has 15 residues. The germline gives CDR1 KGHDR, CDR2 SFDVKD. The CDR3 reads CAAWMETGTYNEQFF.

The rearrangement joins TRBV11-3 to TRBJ2-3. This CDR3 comprises 13 residues. Germline CDR1 is SGHNT and CDR2 is YENEEA. This CDR3 is CASSQTLADTQYF. Complete variable domain (other parts from reference TRBV11-3 and TRBJ2-3): EAGVVQSPRYKIIEKKQPVAFWCNPISGHNTLYWYLQNLGQGPELLIRYENEEAVDDSQLPKDRFSAERLKGVDSTLKIQPAELGDSAVYLCASSQTLADTQYFGPGTRLTVL.

The V and J genes are TRBV6-5 and TRBJ2-4. Germline V gives CDR1 MNHEY, CDR2 SVGAGI. CDR3 size: 14 residues. The chain's CDR3 is CASSFASPKNIQYF.

This chain connects TRBV4-1 to TRBJ2-2. This CDR3 has 13 residues. Germline V CDR1 and CDR2: MGHRA, YSYEKL. The CDR3 loop is CASSQTNTGELFF.

This chain connects TRBV7-8 to TRBJ1-1; TCRdb's assignment of TRBD1 cannot be checked, as there is no DNA. There are 12 residues in the CDR3. Germline lookup yields CDR1 SGHVS and CDR2 FQNEAQ. The CDR3 protein is CASSSLQVEAFF.

V gene TRBV29-1 combines with J gene TRBJ1-2. The CDR3 is made up of 11 amino acids. Looked up from germline, CDR1 is SQVTM and CDR2 is ANQGSEA. CDR3 protein: CSVEYSFGYTF.

V is TRBV19 and J is TRBJ2-1. The length of the CDR3 is 14 residues. Germline assignment: CDR1 LNHDA and CDR2 SQIVND (reference sequence). The CDR3 sequence: CASSIYSSYNEQFF.

J is TRBJ2-7 and V is TRBV6-6; TCRdb calls TRBD1, which cannot be checked without DNA. The germline V gene has CDR1 MNHNY and CDR2 SVGAGI (reference sequence). CDR3 length: 13 residues. Here the CDR3 reads CASRARDRLEQYF.

The V call is TRBV28, the J call TRBJ2-1; TCRdb proposes TRBD1, but this gene call is untestable without DNA. CDR1 is MDHEN, CDR2 SYDVKM, per germline. This CDR3 comprises 15 residues. CDR3 sequence reads: CASTSYPSRANEQFF.

The chain joins TRBV27 to TRBJ2-7; as DNA is missing, the TRBD1 call by TCRdb cannot be tested. The CDR3 totals 15 residues. Germline V gives CDR1 MNHEY, CDR2 SMNVEV (reference sequence). The chain's CDR3 is CASSATVLLVAEQYF.

The CDR3 loop reads CATSDSYFWHF. The chain recombines TRBV24-1 with TRBJ1-5. The CDR3 length is 11 residues. From germline, CDR1 is KGHDR and CDR2 SFDVKD.

The rearrangement uses TRBV7-9 and TRBJ2-7; TCRdb picks TRBD1, but there is no DNA to check that call. Germline lookup yields CDR1 SEHNR and CDR2 FQNEAQ (reference sequence). The CDR3 covers 15 residues. This CDR3 is CASSPETGRSYEQYF. The entire variable domain, with the rest obtained from reference TRBV7-9 and TRBJ2-7, is as follows: DTGVSQNPRHKITKRGQNVTFRCDPISEHNRLYWYRQTLGQGPEFLTYFQNEAQLEKSRLLSDRFSAERPKGSFSTLEIQRTEQGDSAMYLCASSPETGRSYEQYFGPGTRLTVT.

The rearrangement uses TRBV5-1 and TRBJ2-3; TCRdb's D gene call, TRBD2, goes unchecked for lack of DNA. The CDR3 runs 18 residues. Germline V gene lookup returns CDR1 SGHRS and CDR2 YFSETQ. The CDR3: CASSLTSGGLDPTDTQYF.

The chain couples TRBV5-5 to TRBJ1-1; TCRdb designates TRBD1, a call that cannot be tested without DNA. The CDR3 contains 12 residues. CDR1 is SGHKS and CDR2 is YYEKEE in the germline V gene (reference sequence). CDR3 sequence reads: CASSLGGPLDFF.